This TCR beta chain was found in a study of blood T cell repertoires in COVID-19. Study-level background: Whether acute or convalescent, the COVID-19 samples came from the United States, Italy and Spain. PBMCs, B-cell-depleted T cells, or T cells provided the cDNA or gDNA that made up the material.

This clone was found once. The junction had 9 bases not matched to a gene; V was cut back by 8 bases and J by 3 bases. The CDR3 length is 14 residues. CDR1 and CDR2 from the germline V gene are MNHEY and SMNVEV (reference sequence). Per the authors' pipeline: Scientists estimated how many nucleated cells there were by amplifying reference gene primers. Clones were read by immunoSEQ multiplex PCR, and TCRdb kept only the in-frame ones, dropping some. V and J calls and clone size are copied from that table; D and trimming were computed from the DNA. The sample holds some 250,000 clones, about 81% seen once.

Sample: peripheral blood. J is TRBJ1-2 and V is TRBV27; TRBD1 matches at 7 bases. This sequence was found in a woman aged 55-70 years with active or convalescent COVID-19. The CDR3 sequence is CASGTGQAHYGYTF. DNA of the CDR3: TGTGCCAGCGGAACCGGACAGGCGCACTATGGCTACACCTTC.